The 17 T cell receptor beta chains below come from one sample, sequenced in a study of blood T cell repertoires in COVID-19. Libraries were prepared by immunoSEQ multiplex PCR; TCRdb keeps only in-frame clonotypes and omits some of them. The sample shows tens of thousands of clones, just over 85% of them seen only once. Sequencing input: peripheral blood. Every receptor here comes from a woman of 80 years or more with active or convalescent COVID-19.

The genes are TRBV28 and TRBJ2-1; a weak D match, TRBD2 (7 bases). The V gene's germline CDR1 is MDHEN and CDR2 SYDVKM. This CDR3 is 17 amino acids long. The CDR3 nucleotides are TGTTCCCTAGATGGGCGCGGGGGCCTGAGCTCCTACAATGAGCAGTTCTTC. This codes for CSLDGRGGLSSYNEQFF.

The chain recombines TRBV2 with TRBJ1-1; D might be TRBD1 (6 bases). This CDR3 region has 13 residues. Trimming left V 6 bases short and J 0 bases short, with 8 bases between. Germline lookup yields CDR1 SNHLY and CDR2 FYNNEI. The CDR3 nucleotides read TGTGCCAGCAGAGGACAGCTGAACACTGAAGCTTTCTTT. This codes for CASRGQLNTEAFF. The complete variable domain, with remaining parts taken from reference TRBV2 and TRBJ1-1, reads EPEVTQTPSHQVTQMGQEVILRCVPISNHLYFYWYRQILGQKVEFLVSFYNNEISEKSEIFDDQFSVERPDGSNFTLKIRSTKLEDSAMYFCASRGQLNTEAFFGQGTRLTVV.

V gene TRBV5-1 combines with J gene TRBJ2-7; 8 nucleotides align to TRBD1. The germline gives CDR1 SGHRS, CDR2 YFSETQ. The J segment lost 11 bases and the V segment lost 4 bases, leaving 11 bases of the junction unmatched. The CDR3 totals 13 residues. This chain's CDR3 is CASSPGTGPYEYF. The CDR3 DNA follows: TGCGCCAGCAGCCCCGGGACAGGACCCTATGAGTACTTC.

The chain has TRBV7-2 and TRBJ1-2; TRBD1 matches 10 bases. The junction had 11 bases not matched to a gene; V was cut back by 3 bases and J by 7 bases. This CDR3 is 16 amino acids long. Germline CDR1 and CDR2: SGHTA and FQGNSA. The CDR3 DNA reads TGTGCCAGCAGCTTTGGATGGCCGGGACAGGGGTTTGGCTACACCTTC. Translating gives CASSFGWPGQGFGYTF.

The DNA for the CDR3 is TGTGCCAGCAGCTTGGCCGTAAACAGTAACCTGAACACTGAAGCTTTCTTT. This translates into CASSLAVNSNLNTEAFF. J is TRBJ1-1 and V is TRBV5-4; D is uncertain. Germline V lookup: CDR1 SGHNT, CDR2 YYREEE (reference sequence). V was trimmed by 0 bases and J by 0 bases, leaving 15 bases between them. The CDR3 extends over 17 amino acids.

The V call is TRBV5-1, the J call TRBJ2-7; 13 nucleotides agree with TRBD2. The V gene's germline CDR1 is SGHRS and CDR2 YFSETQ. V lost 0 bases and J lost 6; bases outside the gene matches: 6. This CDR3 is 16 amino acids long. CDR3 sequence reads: CASSLVGLAGDREQYF. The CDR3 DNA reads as TGCGCCAGCAGCTTGGTAGGACTAGCGGGAGACCGCGAGCAGTACTTC.

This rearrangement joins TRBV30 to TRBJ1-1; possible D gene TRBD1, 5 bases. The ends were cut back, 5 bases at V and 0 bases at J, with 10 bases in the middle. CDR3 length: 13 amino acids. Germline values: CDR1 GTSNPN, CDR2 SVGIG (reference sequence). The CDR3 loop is CAWVGGMNTEAFF. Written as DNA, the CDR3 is TGTGCCTGGGTCGGGGGAATGAACACTGAAGCTTTCTTT.

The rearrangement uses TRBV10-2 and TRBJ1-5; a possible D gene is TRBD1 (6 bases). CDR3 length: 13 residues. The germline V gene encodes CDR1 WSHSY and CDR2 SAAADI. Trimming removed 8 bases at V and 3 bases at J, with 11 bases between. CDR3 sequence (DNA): TGCGCCAGCGGAGACAGGATCAATCAGCCCCAGCATTTT. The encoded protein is CASGDRINQPQHF.

CDR3 nucleotide sequence: TGTGCCAGCAGTCTCTATCAGGGTAACTATGGCTACACCTTC. Translating it yields CASSLYQGNYGYTF. The V gene is TRBV27, the J gene TRBJ1-2, with a possible D match to TRBD1 (5 bases). CDR1 MNHEY and CDR2 SMNVEV come from the germline V gene (reference sequence). With 5 bases removed from V and 1 base from J, the gap between germline ends came to 11 bases. CDR3 length: 14 amino acids.

The CDR3 here is CSASPLGLADTDTQYF. The CDR3 coding sequence is TGCAGTGCTAGTCCCCTGGGACTAGCGGACACAGATACGCAGTATTTT. V gene TRBV20-1 combines with J gene TRBJ2-3, with TRBD2 matching 11 bases. The CDR3 runs to 16 residues. Germline V gene data show CDR1 as DFQATT and CDR2 as SNEGSKA (reference sequence). V lost 3 bases and J lost 2; bases outside the gene matches: 7.

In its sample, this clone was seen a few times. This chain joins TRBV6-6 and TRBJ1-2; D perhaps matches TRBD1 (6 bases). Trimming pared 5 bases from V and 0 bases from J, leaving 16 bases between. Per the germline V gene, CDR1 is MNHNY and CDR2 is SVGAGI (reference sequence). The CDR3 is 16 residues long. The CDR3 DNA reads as TGTGCCAGCAGTCGATCAACAGGGATCGCTAACTATGGCTACACCTTC. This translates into CASSRSTGIANYGYTF.

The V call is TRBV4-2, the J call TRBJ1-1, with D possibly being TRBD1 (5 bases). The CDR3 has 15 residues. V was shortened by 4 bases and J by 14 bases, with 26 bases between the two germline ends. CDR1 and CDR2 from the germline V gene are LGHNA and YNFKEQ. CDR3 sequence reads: CASSREAGPTRMLFF. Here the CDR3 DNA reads TGTGCCAGCAGCCGGGAAGCGGGACCCACCCGAATGTTATTCTTT.

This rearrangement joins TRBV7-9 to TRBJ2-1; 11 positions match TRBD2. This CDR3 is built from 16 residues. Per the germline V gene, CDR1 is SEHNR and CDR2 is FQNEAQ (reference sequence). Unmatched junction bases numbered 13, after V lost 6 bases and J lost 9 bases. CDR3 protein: CASSFGRLAGLGEQFF. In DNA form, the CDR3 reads TGTGCCAGCAGTTTTGGAAGACTAGCGGGGCTTGGTGAGCAGTTCTTC.

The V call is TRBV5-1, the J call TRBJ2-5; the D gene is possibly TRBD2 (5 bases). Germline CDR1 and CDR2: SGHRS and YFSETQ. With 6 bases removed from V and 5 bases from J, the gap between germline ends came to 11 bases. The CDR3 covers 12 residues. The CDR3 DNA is TGCGCCAGCAACAGCGGCTGGGAGACCCAGTACTTC. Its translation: CASNSGWETQYF.

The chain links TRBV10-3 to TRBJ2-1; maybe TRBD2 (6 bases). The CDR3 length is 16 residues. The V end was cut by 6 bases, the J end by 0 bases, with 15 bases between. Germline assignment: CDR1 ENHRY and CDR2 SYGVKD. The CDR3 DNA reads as TGTGCCATCAGGGGGGACTCCTACCTCTCCTACAATGAGCAGTTCTTC. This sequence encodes CAIRGDSYLSYNEQFF.

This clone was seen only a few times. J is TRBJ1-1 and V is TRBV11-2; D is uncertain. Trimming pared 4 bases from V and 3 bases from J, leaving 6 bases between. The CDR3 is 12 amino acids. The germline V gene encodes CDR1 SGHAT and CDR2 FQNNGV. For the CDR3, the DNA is TGTGCCAGCAGCTACCGGGACACTGAAGCTTTCTTT. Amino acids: CASSYRDTEAFF.

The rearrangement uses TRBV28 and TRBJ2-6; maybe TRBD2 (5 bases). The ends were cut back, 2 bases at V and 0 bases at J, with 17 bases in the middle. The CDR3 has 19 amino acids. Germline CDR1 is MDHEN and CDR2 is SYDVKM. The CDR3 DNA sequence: TGTGCCAGCAGTTTACCAAAGAAGGGAGTGCGCTCTGGGGCCAACGTCCTGACTTTC. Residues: CASSLPKKGVRSGANVLTF.